The clone carrying this T cell receptor beta chain has a count of ten or more. Its target is unknown. This record belongs to a study of metastatic and nonmetastatic thyroid tumors. Study at large: A comparison of repertoires was made across blood and tumor or nodule tissue from malignant and benign thyroid patients.

Study conclusions and caveats: In blood and tumor, TCR beta diversity was reportedly significantly higher in malignant thyroid tumors than in benign nodules.

All patients reached thyroid surgery having received no treatment beforehand. The CDR3 totals 16 residues. V was clipped by 5 bases and J by 0 bases, with 14 bases between them. Per germline, CDR1 LNHDA and CDR2 SQIVND (reference sequence). Using MiXCR, TCRdb reanalyzed the PCR reads. Among about 69,000 clones listed, approximately 15% were seen once. The sequencing sample was made of blood. This chain links TRBV19 with TRBJ1-3; D is unclear. The sequence came from a male donor with papillary thyroid cancer or a benign thyroid nodule (not recorded which). Some clones in this sample may be carry-over from other donors' samples. CDR3 bases: TGTGCCAGTAGTTACCGTGTGACAAGCTCTGGAAACACCATATATTTT. Protein sequence: CASSYRVTSSGNTIYF.